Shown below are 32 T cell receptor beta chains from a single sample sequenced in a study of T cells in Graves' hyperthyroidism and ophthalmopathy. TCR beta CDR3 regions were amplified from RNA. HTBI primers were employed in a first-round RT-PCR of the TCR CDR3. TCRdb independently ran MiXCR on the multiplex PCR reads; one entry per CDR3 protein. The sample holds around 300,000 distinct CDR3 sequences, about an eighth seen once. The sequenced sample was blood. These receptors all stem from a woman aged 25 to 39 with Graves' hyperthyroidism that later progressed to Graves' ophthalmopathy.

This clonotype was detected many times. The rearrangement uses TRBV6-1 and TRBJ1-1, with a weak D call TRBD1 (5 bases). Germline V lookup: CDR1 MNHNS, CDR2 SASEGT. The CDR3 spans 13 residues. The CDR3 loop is CAVGAGRRPEAFF. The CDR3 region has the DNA TGTGCTGTCGGGGCCGGGCGGCGTCCTGAAGCTTTCTTT.

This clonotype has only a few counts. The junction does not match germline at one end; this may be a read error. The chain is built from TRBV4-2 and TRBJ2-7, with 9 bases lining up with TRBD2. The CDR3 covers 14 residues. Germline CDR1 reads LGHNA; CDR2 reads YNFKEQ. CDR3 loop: CASSQTSGSCEQYF. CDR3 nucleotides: TGTGCCAGCAGCCAGACTAGCGGTTCCTGCGAGCAGTACTTC.

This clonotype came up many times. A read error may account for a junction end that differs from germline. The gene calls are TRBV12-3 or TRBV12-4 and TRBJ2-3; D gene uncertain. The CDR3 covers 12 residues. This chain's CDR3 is CASSFSRDTQYF. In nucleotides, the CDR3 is TGTGCCAGCAGTTTTAGCAGAGATACGCAGTATTTT.

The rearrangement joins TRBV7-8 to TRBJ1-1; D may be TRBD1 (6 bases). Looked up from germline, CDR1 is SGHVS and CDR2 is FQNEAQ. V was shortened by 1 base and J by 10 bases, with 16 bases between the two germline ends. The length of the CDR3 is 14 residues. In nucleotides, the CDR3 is TGTGCCAGCAGCTTAGGTGGGGCGGGGGCTCGAGCTTTCTTT. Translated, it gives CASSLGGAGARAFF.

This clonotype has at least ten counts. The chain's CDR3 is CASSTIRPTAGYTF. DNA of the CDR3: TGTGCCAGCAGTACAATCCGACCTACGGCCGGCTACACCTTC. The chain joins TRBV6-1 to TRBJ1-2; no firm D call. The CDR3 extends over 14 amino acids. CDR1 and CDR2 from the germline V gene are MNHNS and SASEGT. Trimming took 5 bases from V and 8 from J, leaving 18 bases between them.

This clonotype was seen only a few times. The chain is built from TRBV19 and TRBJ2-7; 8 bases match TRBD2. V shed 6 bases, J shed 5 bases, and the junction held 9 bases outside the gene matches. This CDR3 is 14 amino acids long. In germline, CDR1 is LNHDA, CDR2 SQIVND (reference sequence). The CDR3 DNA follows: TGTGCCAGTAGGGCGAGCGGGAGTACCAACGAGCAGTACTTC. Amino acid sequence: CASRASGSTNEQYF.

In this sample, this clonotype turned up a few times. The CDR3 loop reads CASSLDRFTGELFF. CDR3 sequence (DNA): TGCGCCAGCAGCCTCGATAGATTCACCGGGGAGCTGTTTTTT. V is TRBV4-3 and J is TRBJ2-2; D remains unclear. Between the trimmed V and J ends, which lost 4 bases and 4 bases, there was a span of 10 bases. The germline gives CDR1 LGHNA, CDR2 YSLEER. CDR3 length equals 14 residues.

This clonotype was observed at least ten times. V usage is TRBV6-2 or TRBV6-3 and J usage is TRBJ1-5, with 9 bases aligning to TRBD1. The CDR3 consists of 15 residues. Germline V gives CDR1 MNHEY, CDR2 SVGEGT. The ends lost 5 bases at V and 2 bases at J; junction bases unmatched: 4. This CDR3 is CASSVDRGGNQPQHF. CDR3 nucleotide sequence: TGTGCCAGCAGTGTGGACAGGGGAGGCAATCAGCCCCAGCATTTT.

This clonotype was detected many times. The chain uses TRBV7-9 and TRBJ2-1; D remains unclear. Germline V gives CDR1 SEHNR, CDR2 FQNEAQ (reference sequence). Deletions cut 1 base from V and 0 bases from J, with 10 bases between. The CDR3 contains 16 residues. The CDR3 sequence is CASSLGSPISYNEQFF. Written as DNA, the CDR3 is TGTGCCAGCAGCTTAGGGAGCCCTATCTCCTACAATGAGCAGTTCTTC.

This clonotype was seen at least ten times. CDR3 protein: CASSSPWERPQETQYF. The CDR3 DNA is TGTGCCAGCAGCTCTCCTTGGGAGCGTCCCCAAGAGACCCAGTACTTC. The V call is TRBV5-6, the J call TRBJ2-5; TRBD2 might be the D (5 bases). V gave up 3 bases and J gave up 1 base, with 16 bases separating them. The CDR3 extends over 16 amino acids. CDR1 is SGHDT and CDR2 is YYEEEE in the germline V gene. The whole variable domain, filled in from reference TRBV5-6 and TRBJ2-5, reads DAGVTQSPTHLIKTRGQQVTLRCSPKSGHDTVSWYQQALGQGPQFIFQYYEEEERQRGNFPDRFSGHQFPNYSSELNVNALLLGDSALYLCASSSPWERPQETQYFGPGTRLLVL.

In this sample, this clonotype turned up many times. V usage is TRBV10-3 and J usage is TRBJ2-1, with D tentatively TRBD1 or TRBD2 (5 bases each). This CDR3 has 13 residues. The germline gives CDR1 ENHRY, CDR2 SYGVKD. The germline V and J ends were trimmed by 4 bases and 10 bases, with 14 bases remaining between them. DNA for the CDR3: TGTGCCATCAGTGCAGGGACCGGCAGGGAGCAGTTCTTC. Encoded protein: CAISAGTGREQFF.

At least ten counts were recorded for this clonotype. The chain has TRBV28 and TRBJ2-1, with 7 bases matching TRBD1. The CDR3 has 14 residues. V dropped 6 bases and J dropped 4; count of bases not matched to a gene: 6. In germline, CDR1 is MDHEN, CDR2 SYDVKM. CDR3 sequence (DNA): TGTGCCAGCAGCAAGGGGGCCCGGTACAATGAGCAGTTCTTC. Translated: CASSKGARYNEQFF. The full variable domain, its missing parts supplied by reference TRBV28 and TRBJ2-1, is DVKVTQSSRYLVKRTGEKVFLECVQDMDHENMFWYRQDPGLGLRLIYFSYDVKMKEKGDIPEGYSVSREKKERFSLILESASTNQTSMYLCASSKGARYNEQFFGPGTRLTVL.

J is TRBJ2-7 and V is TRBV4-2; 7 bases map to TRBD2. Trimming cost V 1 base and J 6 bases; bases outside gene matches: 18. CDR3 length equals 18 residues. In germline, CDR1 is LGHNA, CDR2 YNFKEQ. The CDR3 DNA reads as TGTGCCAGCAGCCAAGTCGTGGGACGGGAGGTATTAGTAAGCGAGCAGTACTTC. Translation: CASSQVVGREVLVSEQYF.

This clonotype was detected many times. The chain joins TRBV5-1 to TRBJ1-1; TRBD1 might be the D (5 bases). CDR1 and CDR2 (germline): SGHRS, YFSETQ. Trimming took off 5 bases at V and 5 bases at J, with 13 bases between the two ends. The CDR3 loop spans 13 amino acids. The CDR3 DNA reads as TGCGCCAGCAGGACAGCCTTTAGGACTGAAGCTTTCTTT. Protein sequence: CASRTAFRTEAFF. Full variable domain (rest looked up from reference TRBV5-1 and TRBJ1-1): KAGVTQTPRYLIKTRGQQVTLSCSPISGHRSVSWYQQTPGQGLQFLFEYFSETQRNKGNFPGRFSGRQFSNSRSEMNVSTLELGDSALYLCASRTAFRTEAFFGQGTRLTVV.

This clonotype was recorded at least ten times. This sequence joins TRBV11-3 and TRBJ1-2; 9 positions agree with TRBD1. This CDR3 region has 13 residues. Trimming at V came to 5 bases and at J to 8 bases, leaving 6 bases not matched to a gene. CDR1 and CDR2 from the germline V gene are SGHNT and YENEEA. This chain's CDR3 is CASSPGTGLGYTF. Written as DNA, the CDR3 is TGTGCCAGCAGCCCGGGGACAGGGCTCGGCTACACCTTC.

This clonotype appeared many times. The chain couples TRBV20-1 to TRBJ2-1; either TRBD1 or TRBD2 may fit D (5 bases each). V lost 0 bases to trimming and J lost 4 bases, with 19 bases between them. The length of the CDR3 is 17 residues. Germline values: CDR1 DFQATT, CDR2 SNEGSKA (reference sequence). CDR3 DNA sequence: TGCAGTGCTAGAGATCAAGTGATGGGACCAACGTACAATGAGCAGTTCTTC. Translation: CSARDQVMGPTYNEQFF.

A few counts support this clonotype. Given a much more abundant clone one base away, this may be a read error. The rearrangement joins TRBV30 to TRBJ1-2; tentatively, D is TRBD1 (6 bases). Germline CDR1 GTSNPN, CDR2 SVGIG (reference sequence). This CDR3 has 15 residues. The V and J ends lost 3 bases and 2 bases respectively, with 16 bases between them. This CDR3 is CAWSIGGQENYGYTF. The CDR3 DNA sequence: TGTGCCTGGAGCATAGGGGGGCAGGAAAACTATGGCTACACCTTC.

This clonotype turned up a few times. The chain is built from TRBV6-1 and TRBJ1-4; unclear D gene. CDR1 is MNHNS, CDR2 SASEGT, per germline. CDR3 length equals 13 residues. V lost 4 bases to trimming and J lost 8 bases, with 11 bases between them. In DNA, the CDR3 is TGTGCCAGCAGTGGGGGTGGGTGGGAAAAACTGTTTTTT. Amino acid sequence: CASSGGGWEKLFF.

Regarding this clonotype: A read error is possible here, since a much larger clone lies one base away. The CDR3 region has the DNA TGTGCCCGGACTCCTAGTTGGACTAGCAACGCAGATACGCAGTATTTT. Its protein product is CARTPSWTSNADTQYF. The chain uses TRBV30 and TRBJ2-3; 8 bases fit TRBD2. The CDR3 has 16 residues. Losses at the gene ends were 8 bases for V and 4 bases for J; bases not matched to a gene: 17. CDR1 GTSNPN and CDR2 SVGIG come from the germline V gene (reference sequence).

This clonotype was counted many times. The CDR3 sequence is CASRLAGGHIQYF. The DNA of the CDR3 is TGTGCCAGCCGCCTAGCGGGAGGACACATTCAGTACTTC. The gene calls are TRBV6-1 and TRBJ2-4; 11 bases agree with TRBD2. Germline loops: CDR1 MNHNS, CDR2 SASEGT. The CDR3 contains 13 residues. V shed 8 bases and J 8 bases; nucleotides not matched to a gene: 5.

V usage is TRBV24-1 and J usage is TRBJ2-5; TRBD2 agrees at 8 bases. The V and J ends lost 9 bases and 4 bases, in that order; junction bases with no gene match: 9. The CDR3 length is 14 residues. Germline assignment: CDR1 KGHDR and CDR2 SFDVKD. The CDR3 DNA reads TGTGCCACCGCCCCGGGAGGGCCGGGAGAGACCCAGTACTTC. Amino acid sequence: CATAPGGPGETQYF.

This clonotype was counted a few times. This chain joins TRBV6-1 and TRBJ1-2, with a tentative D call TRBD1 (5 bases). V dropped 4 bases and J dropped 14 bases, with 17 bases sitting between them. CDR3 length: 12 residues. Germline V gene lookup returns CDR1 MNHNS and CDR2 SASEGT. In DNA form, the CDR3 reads TGTGCCAGCAGTGCCGCTTGGGGCGAGGTGACCTTC. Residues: CASSAAWGEVTF.

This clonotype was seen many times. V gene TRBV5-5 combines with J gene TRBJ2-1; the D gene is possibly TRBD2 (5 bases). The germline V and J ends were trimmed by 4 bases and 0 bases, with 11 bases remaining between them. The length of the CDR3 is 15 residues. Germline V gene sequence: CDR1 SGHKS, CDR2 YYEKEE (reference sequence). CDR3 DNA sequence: TGTGCCAGCAGCATTAGCGTCAGCTCCTACAATGAGCAGTTCTTC. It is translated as CASSISVSSYNEQFF.

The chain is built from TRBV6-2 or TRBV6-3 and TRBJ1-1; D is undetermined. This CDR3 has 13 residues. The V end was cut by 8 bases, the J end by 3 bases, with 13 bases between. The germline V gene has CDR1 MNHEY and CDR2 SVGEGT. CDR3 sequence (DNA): TGTGCCAGCCAAACGACATCAGACACTGAAGCTTTCTTT. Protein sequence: CASQTTSDTEAFF.

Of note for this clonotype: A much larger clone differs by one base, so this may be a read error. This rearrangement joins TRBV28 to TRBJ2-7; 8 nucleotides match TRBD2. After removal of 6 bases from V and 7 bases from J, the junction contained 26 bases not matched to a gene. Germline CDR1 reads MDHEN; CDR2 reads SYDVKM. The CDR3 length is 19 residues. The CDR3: CASSPSNGRAISSPREQYF. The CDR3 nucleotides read TGTGCCAGCAGCCCCTCAAACGGGAGGGCCATCTCTTCCCCTCGGGAGCAGTACTTC.

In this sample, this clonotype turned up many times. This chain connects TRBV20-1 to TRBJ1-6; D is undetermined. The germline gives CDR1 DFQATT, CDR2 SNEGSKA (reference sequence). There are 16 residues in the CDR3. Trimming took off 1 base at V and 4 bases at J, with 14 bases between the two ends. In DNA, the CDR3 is TGCAGTGCTAGAGGCTCGGCCGGCCTTTATAATTCACCCCTCCACTTT. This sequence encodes CSARGSAGLYNSPLHF.

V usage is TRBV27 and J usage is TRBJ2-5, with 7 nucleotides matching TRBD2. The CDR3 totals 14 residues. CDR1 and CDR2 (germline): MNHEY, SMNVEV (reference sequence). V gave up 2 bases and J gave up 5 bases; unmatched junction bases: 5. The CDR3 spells CASSLNVGGETQYF. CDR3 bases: TGTGCCAGCAGTTTAAACGTCGGGGGGGAGACCCAGTACTTC.

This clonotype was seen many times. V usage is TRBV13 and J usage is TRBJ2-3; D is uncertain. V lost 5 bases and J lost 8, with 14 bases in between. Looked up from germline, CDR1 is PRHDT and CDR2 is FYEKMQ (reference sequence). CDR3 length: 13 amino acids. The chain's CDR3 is CASSIKPRGTQYF. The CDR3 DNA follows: TGTGCCAGCAGCATCAAACCGCGTGGTACGCAGTATTTT. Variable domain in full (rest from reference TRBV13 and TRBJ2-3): AAGVIQSPRHLIKEKRETATLKCYPIPRHDTVYWYQQGPGQDPQFLISFYEKMQSDKGSIPDRFSAQQFSDYHSELNMSSLELGDSALYFCASSIKPRGTQYFGPGTRLTVL.

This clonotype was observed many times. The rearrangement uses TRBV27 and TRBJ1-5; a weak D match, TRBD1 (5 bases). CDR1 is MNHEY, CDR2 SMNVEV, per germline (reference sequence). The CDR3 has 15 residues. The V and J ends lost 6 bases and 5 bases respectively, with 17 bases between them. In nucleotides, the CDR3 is TGTGCCAGCAGAGAGTGGGACCGCGGGGATCAGCCCCAGCATTTT. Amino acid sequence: CASREWDRGDQPQHF.

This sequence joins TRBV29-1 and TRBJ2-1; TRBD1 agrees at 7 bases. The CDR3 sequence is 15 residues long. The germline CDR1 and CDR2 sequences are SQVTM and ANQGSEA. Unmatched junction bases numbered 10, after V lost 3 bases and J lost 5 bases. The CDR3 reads CSVDGVQGVNNEQFF. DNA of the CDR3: TGCAGCGTTGACGGTGTTCAGGGGGTGAACAATGAGCAGTTCTTC.

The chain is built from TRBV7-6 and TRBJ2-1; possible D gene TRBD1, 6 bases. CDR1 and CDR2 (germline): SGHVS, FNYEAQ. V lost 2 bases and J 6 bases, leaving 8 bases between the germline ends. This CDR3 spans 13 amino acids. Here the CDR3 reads CASSLYRVNEQFF. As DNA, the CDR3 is TGTGCCAGCAGCTTATACAGGGTCAATGAGCAGTTCTTC.

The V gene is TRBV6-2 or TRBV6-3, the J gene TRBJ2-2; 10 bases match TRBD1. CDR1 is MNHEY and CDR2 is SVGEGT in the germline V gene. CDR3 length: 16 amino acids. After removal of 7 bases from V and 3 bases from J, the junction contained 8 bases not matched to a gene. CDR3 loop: CASTARDRGYTGELFF. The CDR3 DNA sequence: TGTGCCAGCACCGCGAGGGACAGGGGTTACACCGGGGAGCTGTTTTTT.